These 29 T cell receptor beta chains share one sample of origin, sequenced in a study of OX40 agonist ivuxolimab in advanced cancers. TCRdb's copy holds only in-frame clones and misses some; the assay was immunoSEQ multiplex PCR. The table lists some 62,000 clones, 91% of them singletons, with over 4% in the top ten. Source: CD4+ or CD8+ T cells sorted from blood, taken in a trial of the OX40 agonist ivuxolimab. The origin of the receptors is an adult with an advanced solid tumor such as melanoma, head and neck, liver or kidney cancer.

V gene TRBV9 combines with J gene TRBJ1-3; TRBD1 might be the D (5 bases). With 4 bases removed from V and 4 bases from J, the gap between germline ends came to 21 bases. There are 17 residues in the CDR3. The germline V gene encodes CDR1 SGDLS and CDR2 YYNGEE. CDR3 protein: CASSPEGTRVAGNTIYF. Written as DNA, the CDR3 is TGTGCCAGCAGCCCCGAAGGGACTCGTGTAGCCGGAAACACCATATATTTT.

The V call is TRBV15, the J call TRBJ2-3, with 10 nucleotides matching TRBD2. V was pared by 1 base and J by 2 bases, with 3 bases of the junction left unmatched. The germline V gene encodes CDR1 LNHNV and CDR2 YYDKDF (reference sequence). There are 16 residues in the CDR3. The CDR3 DNA is TGTGCCACCAGCAGAGGGACTAGCGGCCTCACAGATACGCAGTATTTT. This encodes CATSRGTSGLTDTQYF.

CDR3 protein: CASSVLGQNTEAFF. As DNA, the CDR3 is TGTGCCAGTAGTGTGTTGGGGCAGAACACTGAAGCTTTCTTT. The J gene is TRBJ1-1, the V gene TRBV19; weak D call: TRBD1 (5 bases). V lost 5 bases, J lost 1 base, and 11 bases lay in between. The germline gives CDR1 LNHDA, CDR2 SQIVND (reference sequence). The CDR3 is made up of 14 amino acids.

This clone was picked up a small number of times. The chain employs TRBV21-1 and TRBJ2-3; the D call in the table, TRBD2, was not verified against the DNA. TRBV21-1 is a pseudogene locus. The CDR3 is 15 residues long. CDR3 region: CASRCRELGTDTQYF. In DNA, the CDR3 is TGTGCCAGCAGGTGTAGGGAGCTCGGCACAGATACGCAGTATTTT.

About this clone: Other nucleotide sequences in the sample specify the same CDR3. In nucleotides, the CDR3 is TGTGCCAGCAGTTTGGTCTACGAGCAGTACTTC. Amino acids: CASSLVYEQYF. The V gene is TRBV28, the J gene TRBJ2-7; the D is unclear. CDR1 and CDR2 (germline): MDHEN, SYDVKM. The V end was cut by 3 bases, the J end by 3 bases, with 3 bases between. The CDR3 consists of 11 residues.

The chain has TRBV9 and TRBJ1-1; D uncertain. V was shortened by 0 bases and J by 0 bases, with 9 bases between the two germline ends. Germline CDR1 SGDLS, CDR2 YYNGEE. CDR3 size: 15 residues. The CDR3 bases are TGTGCCAGCAGCGTAGGGGCAGCCATGAACACTGAAGCTTTCTTT. Residues: CASSVGAAMNTEAFF.

V gene TRBV6-1 combines with J gene TRBJ1-1, with D perhaps matching TRBD1 (5 bases). V lost 4 bases and J lost 0, with 15 bases in between. Per germline, CDR1 MNHNS and CDR2 SASEGT. The CDR3 sequence is 16 residues long. The CDR3 is CASSGRGGVMNTEAFF. DNA for the CDR3: TGTGCCAGCAGTGGCCGGGGGGGGGTAATGAACACTGAAGCTTTCTTT.

V is TRBV7-2 and J is TRBJ2-5; 12 bases match TRBD2. The CDR3 covers 19 residues. Unmatched junction bases numbered 19, after V lost 5 bases and J lost 6 bases. Germline V gene data show CDR1 as SGHTA and CDR2 as FQGNSA. The CDR3 DNA is TGTGCCAGCAGCAAACTCTCGGTGGTAATGACTAGCGGGAGTCAGACCCAGTACTTC. This sequence encodes CASSKLSVVMTSGSQTQYF.

The chain has TRBV5-1 and TRBJ2-1; no clear D gene. With 1 base removed from V and 5 bases from J, the gap between germline ends came to 4 bases. The germline CDR1 and CDR2 sequences are SGHRS and YFSETQ. The CDR3 totals 12 residues. The CDR3 DNA reads TGCGCCAGCAGCTTGCCTAACAATGAGCAGTTCTTC. It codes for CASSLPNNEQFF.

The chain combines TRBV28 with TRBJ2-3; TRBD2 is a possible D gene (6 bases). CDR3 length: 15 amino acids. Germline V gives CDR1 MDHEN, CDR2 SYDVKM. V dropped 4 bases and J dropped 5 bases, with 16 bases sitting between them. The CDR3 DNA reads TGTGCCAGCAGTTCTAGGTGGAGGGTGCGAGATACGCAGTATTTT. Protein sequence: CASSSRWRVRDTQYF.

The chain combines TRBV9 with TRBJ2-5; TRBD2 matches at 11 bases. The CDR3 loop spans 16 amino acids. Trimming took 4 bases from V and 4 from J; bases not matched to a gene: 9. Germline lookup yields CDR1 SGDLS and CDR2 YYNGEE. The CDR3 region has the DNA TGTGCCAGCAGCCCGACTAGCGGGAAGGTTTCAGAGACCCAGTACTTC. Amino acids: CASSPTSGKVSETQYF.

The V and J genes are TRBV28 and TRBJ1-3, with D unresolved. The V gene lost 7 bases and the J gene lost 0 bases, with 16 bases spanning the gap. The CDR3 has 16 residues. CDR1 is MDHEN, CDR2 SYDVKM, per germline. CDR3 nucleotides: TGTGCCAGCAAAGGTGCCGGGGTGAACTCTGGAAACACCATATATTTT. This encodes CASKGAGVNSGNTIYF.

The CDR3: CASSLGDRGSPEQYF. CDR3 nucleotide sequence: TGTGCCAGCAGCTTAGGGGACAGGGGTTCGCCCGAGCAGTACTTC. J is TRBJ2-7 and V is TRBV7-9; TRBD1 matches 10 bases. Unmatched junction bases numbered 6, after V lost 1 base and J lost 6 bases. This CDR3 comprises 15 residues. Germline loops: CDR1 SEHNR, CDR2 FQNEAQ (reference sequence).

V gene TRBV5-1 combines with J gene TRBJ2-1; D possibly matches TRBD1 or TRBD2 (5 bases each). This CDR3 is 15 amino acids long. Trimming took 4 bases from V and 3 from J, leaving 14 bases between them. Germline values: CDR1 SGHRS, CDR2 YFSETQ. Written as DNA, the CDR3 is TGCGCCAGCAGCCCGGACGGGGCAGACTACAATGAGCAGTTCTTC. Protein product: CASSPDGADYNEQFF.

This rearrangement joins TRBV2 to TRBJ2-5, with D unresolved. Per germline, CDR1 SNHLY and CDR2 FYNNEI. Trimming took off 3 bases at V and 2 bases at J, with 7 bases between the two ends. The CDR3 length is 13 residues. CDR3 amino acids: CASSDGSQETQYF. The CDR3 DNA sequence: TGTGCCAGCAGTGATGGGTCGCAAGAGACCCAGTACTTC.

This sequence joins TRBV7-2 and TRBJ2-1; D unresolved. This CDR3 has 13 residues. CDR1 and CDR2 (germline): SGHTA, FQGNSA. Trimming removed 0 bases from V and 15 bases from J, with 15 bases in between. CDR3 in amino acids: CASSLAQTSDAFF. CDR3 DNA: TGTGCCAGCAGCTTAGCGCAAACGTCAGATGCGTTCTTC.

The V gene is TRBV5-1, the J gene TRBJ2-5, with 9 positions matching TRBD2. Losses at the gene ends were 3 bases for V and 1 base for J; bases not matched to a gene: 4. From germline, CDR1 is SGHRS and CDR2 YFSETQ. The CDR3 has 15 amino acids. DNA of the CDR3: TGCGCCAGCAGCTCCGCGGGACTAGCCCAAGAGACCCAGTACTTC. It yields the protein CASSSAGLAQETQYF.

J is TRBJ1-4 and V is TRBV30, with D tentatively TRBD1 (6 bases). The length of the CDR3 is 16 residues. Per germline, CDR1 GTSNPN and CDR2 SVGIG (reference sequence). The germline V and J ends were trimmed by 0 bases and 4 bases, with 15 bases remaining between them. The CDR3 DNA reads TGTGCCTGGAGTGTATGGCCCGGACAGTATAATGAAAAACTGTTTTTT. Translation gives CAWSVWPGQYNEKLFF.

The chain combines TRBV30 with TRBJ2-3; unclear D gene. This CDR3 has 11 residues. V gave up 3 bases and J gave up 6 bases, with 7 bases separating them. Per germline, CDR1 GTSNPN and CDR2 SVGIG (reference sequence). CDR3 nucleotide sequence: TGTGCCTGGAGGGCAGACGATACGCAGTATTTT. This codes for CAWRADDTQYF.

The J gene is TRBJ2-6, the V gene TRBV14; D unclear. CDR1 and CDR2 from the germline V gene are SGHDN and FVKESK. CDR3 size: 13 residues. V gave up 4 bases and J gave up 4 bases, with 5 bases separating them. This CDR3 reads CASSPRGANVLTF. For the CDR3, the DNA is TGTGCCAGCAGCCCACGGGGGGCCAACGTCCTGACTTTC.

J is TRBJ2-2 and V is TRBV19; a possible D gene is TRBD1 (6 bases). The germline CDR1 and CDR2 sequences are LNHDA and SQIVND (reference sequence). The V gene lost 6 bases and the J gene lost 1 base, with 9 bases spanning the gap. This CDR3 spans 14 amino acids. The CDR3 DNA sequence: TGTGCCAGTAGAGGACAGATGAACACCGGGGAGCTGTTTTTT. Its translation is CASRGQMNTGELFF.

V usage is TRBV7-2 and J usage is TRBJ2-7; D is tentatively TRBD1 or TRBD2 (5 bases each). Trimming pared 1 base from V and 5 bases from J, leaving 12 bases between. Germline V gene data show CDR1 as SGHTA and CDR2 as FQGNSA. The CDR3 has 14 residues. This CDR3 reads CASSLVGRDHEQYF. The CDR3 DNA reads as TGTGCCAGCAGCTTAGTGGGCAGGGACCACGAGCAGTACTTC.

In regard to this clone: Germline is not matched at one junction end, which may reflect a read error. V usage is TRBV7-7 and J usage is TRBJ2-7; TRBD2 agrees at 7 bases. The CDR3 contains 16 residues. Germline V CDR1 and CDR2: SSHAT, FNYEAQ (reference sequence). CDR3 DNA: TGTGCTAGCAGTTCCTTACTACTAGCGAGCCGCTACGAGCAGTACTTC. Translation: CASSSLLLASRYEQYF.

The J gene is TRBJ2-7, the V gene TRBV6-1, with D uncertain. V was shortened by 8 bases and J by 3 bases, with 5 bases between the two germline ends. Germline V lookup: CDR1 MNHNS, CDR2 SASEGT. CDR3 length equals 10 residues. CDR3 loop: CASGLYEQYF. The CDR3 bases are TGTGCCAGCGGGCTCTACGAGCAGTACTTC.

The V and J genes are TRBV9 and TRBJ1-1; 8 bases agree with TRBD1. Germline CDR1 reads SGDLS; CDR2 reads YYNGEE. The CDR3 runs to 16 residues. J gave up 3 bases and V 0 bases, and 7 bases lay outside the gene matches. CDR3 DNA sequence: TGTGCCAGCAGCGTAGGGACAGGGTGGTACGACACTGAAGCTTTCTTT. As protein: CASSVGTGWYDTEAFF.

The chain combines TRBV4-1 with TRBJ2-4, with 8 bases that match TRBD1. CDR3 size: 17 residues. The germline V gene encodes CDR1 MGHRA and CDR2 YSYEKL. Germline trimming cut 2 bases from V and 4 bases from J; bases unmatched to any gene: 10. CDR3 DNA sequence: TGCGCCAGCAGCCAAACTACTTCGGGACAGGCGAAAAACATTCAGTACTTC. This encodes CASSQTTSGQAKNIQYF.

This sequence joins TRBV19 and TRBJ1-4, with D maybe TRBD1 (6 bases). Germline V gene data show CDR1 as LNHDA and CDR2 as SQIVND (reference sequence). Trimming took 3 bases from V and 7 from J, leaving 12 bases between them. This CDR3 contains 14 residues. CDR3 in amino acids: CASSIRGPGEKLFF. The CDR3 DNA reads TGTGCCAGTAGTATCCGGGGGCCGGGTGAAAAACTGTTTTTT.

This clone was seen only once. The chain couples TRBV5-1 to TRBJ2-1, with 14 bases matching TRBD2. V shed 1 base and J 8 bases; nucleotides not matched to a gene: 5. Germline V gene sequence: CDR1 SGHRS, CDR2 YFSETQ. The CDR3 contains 16 residues. The CDR3 loop reads CASSLPGTSGSDEQFF. The CDR3 DNA is TGCGCCAGCAGCTTGCCCGGGACTAGCGGGAGCGATGAGCAGTTCTTC.

The sample holds one count of this clone. DNA of the CDR3: TGTGCCAGCAGCTTAAGGGGACAGGGCGGGAACACTGAAGCTTTCTTT. Translating it yields CASSLRGQGGNTEAFF. The rearrangement links TRBV7-3 to TRBJ1-1; TRBD1 matches 9 bases. With 1 base clipped from V and 1 base from J, the junction kept 4 bases outside the gene matches. CDR3 length equals 16 residues. The germline V gene has CDR1 SGHTA and CDR2 FQGTGA.